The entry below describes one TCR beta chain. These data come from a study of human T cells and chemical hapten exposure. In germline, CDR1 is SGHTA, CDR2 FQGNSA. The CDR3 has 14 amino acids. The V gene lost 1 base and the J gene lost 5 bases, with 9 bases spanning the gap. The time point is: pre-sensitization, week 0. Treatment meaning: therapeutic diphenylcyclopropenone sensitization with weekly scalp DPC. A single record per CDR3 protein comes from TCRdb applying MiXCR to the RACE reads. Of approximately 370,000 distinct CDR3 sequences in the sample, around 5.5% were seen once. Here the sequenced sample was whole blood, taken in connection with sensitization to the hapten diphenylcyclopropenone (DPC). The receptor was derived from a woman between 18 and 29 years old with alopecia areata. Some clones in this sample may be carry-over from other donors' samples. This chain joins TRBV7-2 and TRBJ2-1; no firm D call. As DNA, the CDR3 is TGTGCCAGCAGCTTAGACCGGACCCACAATGAGCAGTTCTTC. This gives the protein CASSLDRTHNEQFF.